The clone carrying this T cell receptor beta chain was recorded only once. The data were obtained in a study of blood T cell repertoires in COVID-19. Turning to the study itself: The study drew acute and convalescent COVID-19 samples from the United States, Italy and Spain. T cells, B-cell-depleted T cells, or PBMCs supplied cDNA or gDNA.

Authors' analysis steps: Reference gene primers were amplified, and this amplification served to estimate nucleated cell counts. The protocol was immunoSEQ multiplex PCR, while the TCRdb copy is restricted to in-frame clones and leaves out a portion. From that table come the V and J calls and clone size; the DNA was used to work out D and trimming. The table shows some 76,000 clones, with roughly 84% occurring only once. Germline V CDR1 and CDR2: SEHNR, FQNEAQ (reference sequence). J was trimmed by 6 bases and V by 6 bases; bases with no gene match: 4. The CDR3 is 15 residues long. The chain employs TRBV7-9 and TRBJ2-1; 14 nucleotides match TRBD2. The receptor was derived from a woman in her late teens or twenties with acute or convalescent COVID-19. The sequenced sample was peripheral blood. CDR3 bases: TGTGCCAGCAGGTCCGGGACTAGCGGGAGCAATGAGCAGTTCTTC. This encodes CASRSGTSGSNEQFF.